The entry below gives a single TCR beta chain sequence along with its context. Its antigen is currently unknown. CDR3 length: 11 residues. The V end was cut by 7 bases, the J end by 4 bases, with 8 bases between. Germline CDR1 reads MNHEY; CDR2 reads SVGAGI. Assay: immunoSEQ multiplex PCR; the TCRdb copy retains only in-frame clones and omits some. The table records around 140,000 clones, roughly nine tenths of them present only once. These data are taken from a study of T cell responses to AZD1222 COVID-19 vaccine. Study information: Second-dose timings of about 4 or about 12 weeks were pooled. Findings and caveats of the study: Clonal diversity may have been underestimated, and the donors were mostly white British, with more females than males.

The sequenced sample was peripheral blood, obtained on day 0 of AZD1222 vaccination. The chain couples TRBV6-5 to TRBJ2-7; D call uncertain. This sequence was found in an adult in good health. In DNA, the CDR3 is TGTGCCAGCATGCTAGGGTACGAGCAGTACTTC. Translated, it gives CASMLGYEQYF.